This TCR beta chain was obtained from a study of blood T cell repertoires in COVID-19. This clone was counted only a few times. Germline CDR1 and CDR2: SEHNR and FQNEAQ (reference sequence). CDR3 length equals 16 residues. Unmatched junction bases numbered 9, after V lost 5 bases and J lost 0 bases. Measured with immunoSEQ multiplex PCR; TCRdb has only the in-frame clones, and not every one. Of about 220,000 clones listed, roughly 80% are singletons. The rearrangement joins TRBV7-9 to TRBJ1-1; TRBD1 matches 7 bases. The sequencing input was peripheral blood. The clonotype comes from a man aged 25-45 years with active or convalescent COVID-19. The CDR3 nucleotides read TGTGCCAGCAGCCCACCCCGACAGGGTATGAACACTGAAGCTTTCTTT. It yields the protein CASSPPRQGMNTEAFF.